This TCR beta chain was retrieved from a study of metastatic and nonmetastatic thyroid tumors. Study as a whole: Blood and tumor or nodule tissue repertoires from malignant and benign thyroid patients were compared. Study-level results: In both blood and tumor samples, TCR beta diversity was reported significantly higher for malignant than benign nodules.

Per the original methods: CDR3 was compared across clinicopathological groups, and the resulting differences were used to build a distant-metastasis classifier for papillary thyroid cancer. TCRdb re-called clones from the PCR reads using MiXCR. For this entry, the V and J calls and clone size follow TCRdb and not the study's own pipeline. The sample consists of tens of thousands of clones, roughly a fifth of them appearing once. V lost 1 base, J lost 7 bases, and 5 bases lay in between. This CDR3 comprises 12 residues. Comment on this clone: As yet, its antigen is unknown.

No patient had received any treatment before thyroid surgery. This chain connects TRBV12-3 or TRBV12-4 to TRBJ2-1; no clear D. The receptor's source is a female donor with papillary thyroid cancer or a benign thyroid nodule (not recorded which). Some clones in this sample may be carry-over from other donors' samples. The sequencing input was blood. The CDR3: CASSLGVNEQFF. The CDR3 nucleotides are TGTGCCAGCAGTTTAGGGGTGAATGAGCAGTTCTTC.